These 19 T cell receptor beta chains were sequenced from one sample in a study of cytomegalovirus exposure and HLA in healthy donors. The PCR contained 60 Vbeta and 13 Jbeta primers. TCRdb's copy holds only in-frame clones and misses some; the assay was immunoSEQ multiplex PCR. Among 100,000 to 140,000 clones listed, about three quarters were seen once. Sequencing was performed on PBMCs. The origin of the receptors is a man aged 25 to 40 in good health and CMV-seronegative.

The V call is TRBV25-1, the J call TRBJ2-7; 7 bases fit TRBD1. Looked up from germline, CDR1 is MGHDK and CDR2 is SYGVNS. The CDR3 length is 14 residues. The V gene end was trimmed by 2 bases and the J gene end by 4 bases; junction bases not matched to a gene: 5. CDR3 bases: TGTGCCAGCAGTGAAGGCAGGGGGAGTTACGAGCAGTACTTC. This sequence encodes CASSEGRGSYEQYF.

This clone has only one observation. One junction end disagrees with the germline gene, perhaps due to a read error. V is TRBV30 and J is TRBJ2-4; D gene unclear. The CDR3 is 14 residues long. Germline CDR1 reads GTSNPN; CDR2 reads SVGIG (reference sequence). The CDR3 reads CAWSVEVAKSIQYF. In DNA, the CDR3 is TGTGCCTGGAGTGTCGAAGTGGCCAAAAGCATTCAGTACTTC.

This clone was observed a single time. The gene calls are TRBV6-6 and TRBJ1-2; 7 nucleotides agree with TRBD1. V dropped 8 bases and J dropped 8; count of bases not matched to a gene: 17. This CDR3 comprises 15 residues. Per germline, CDR1 MNHNY and CDR2 SVGAGI (reference sequence). The CDR3, as DNA: TGTGCCAGCGCCCAACCGAGACAGGGTTTCGGCGGCTACACCTTC. Encoded protein: CASAQPRQGFGGYTF.

This rearrangement joins TRBV27 to TRBJ2-1, with a tentative D call TRBD2 (6 bases). The germline V and J ends were trimmed by 6 bases and 2 bases, with 14 bases remaining between them. The CDR3 is 15 amino acids. In germline, CDR1 is MNHEY, CDR2 SMNVEV (reference sequence). This CDR3 is CASRIAENPYNEQFF. The CDR3 region has the DNA TGTGCCAGCAGGATAGCGGAAAACCCCTACAATGAGCAGTTCTTC.

The rearrangement uses TRBV5-4 and TRBJ2-1; 9 positions match TRBD2. V trimming: 5 bases; J trimming: 5 bases; junction bases outside the gene matches: 11. Germline values: CDR1 SGHNT, CDR2 YYREEE (reference sequence). The CDR3 totals 16 residues. The CDR3 region is CASSPRLAGNNNEQFF. The CDR3 DNA reads as TGTGCCAGCAGTCCAAGGCTAGCGGGGAACAACAATGAGCAGTTCTTC.

The rearrangement links TRBV7-2 to TRBJ2-2; 11 bases agree with TRBD2. Losses at the gene ends were 1 base for V and 4 bases for J; bases not matched to a gene: 5. The CDR3 is 17 residues long. Germline CDR1 reads SGHTA; CDR2 reads FQGNSA. CDR3: CASSLVLAGAGTGELFF. The DNA of the CDR3 is TGTGCCAGCAGCTTAGTACTAGCGGGAGCGGGCACCGGGGAGCTGTTTTTT. Filled out from reference TRBV7-2 and TRBJ2-2, the complete variable domain reads GAGVSQSPSNKVTEKGKDVELRCDPISGHTALYWYRQSLGQGLEFLIYFQGNSAPDKSGLPSDRFSAERTGGSVSTLTIQRTQQEDSAVYLCASSLVLAGAGTGELFFGEGSRLTVL.

This clone was observed a few times. The chain links TRBV11-1 to TRBJ2-5, with D possibly matching TRBD2 (6 bases). The DNA end is more similar to TRBJ2-7, so the J call may be wrong. From germline, CDR1 is SGHAT and CDR2 FQDESV (reference sequence). CDR3 length: 13 amino acids. The CDR3 sequence: CASSLGGGYEQYF. As DNA, the CDR3 is TGTGCCAGCAGCTTAGGAGGAGGGTACGAGCAGTACTTC.

This clone was found once. This chain joins TRBV7-8 and TRBJ2-1, with TRBD1 matching 8 bases. The CDR3 length is 13 residues. Germline loops: CDR1 SGHVS, CDR2 FQNEAQ. V dropped 5 bases and J dropped 6; count of bases not matched to a gene: 3. CDR3 protein: CASSRDRGNEQFF. The CDR3 DNA reads as TGTGCCAGCAGCCGAGACAGGGGCAATGAGCAGTTCTTC.

The genes are TRBV10-3 and TRBJ1-1, with TRBD1 matching 10 bases. Trimming cost V 4 bases and J 4 bases; bases outside gene matches: 12. The V gene's germline CDR1 is ENHRY and CDR2 SYGVKD. The CDR3 spans 17 residues. The CDR3 here is CAISVGGDRGRSTEAFF. For the CDR3, the DNA is TGTGCCATCAGTGTCGGCGGGGACAGGGGACGATCCACTGAAGCTTTCTTT.

The chain links TRBV10-1 to TRBJ2-1; maybe TRBD2 (6 bases). The V end was cut by 5 bases, the J end by 1 base, with 21 bases between. The germline V gene encodes CDR1 WNHNN and CDR2 SYGVQD (reference sequence). CDR3 length: 18 amino acids. CDR3 loop: CASSPHPRGSGSYNEQFF. The CDR3 DNA sequence: TGCGCCAGCAGTCCTCACCCCCGCGGTAGCGGATCCTACAATGAGCAGTTCTTC.

The chain is built from TRBV5-1 and TRBJ1-4; maybe TRBD1 (6 bases). Germline values: CDR1 SGHRS, CDR2 YFSETQ. This CDR3 has 16 amino acids. V dropped 4 bases and J dropped 5 bases, with 18 bases sitting between them. CDR3 coding DNA: TGCGCCAGCAGCCCCACCCCAGGGGCCCTAAATGAAAAACTGTTTTTT. It is translated as CASSPTPGALNEKLFF.

The V and J genes are TRBV5-1 and TRBJ2-7; maybe TRBD1 (5 bases). This CDR3 is 15 amino acids long. V lost 0 bases and J 2 bases, leaving 12 bases between the germline ends. Germline V gene lookup returns CDR1 SGHRS and CDR2 YFSETQ. The chain's CDR3 is CASSLALDRPYEQYF. CDR3 nucleotides: TGCGCCAGCAGCTTGGCCCTCGACAGACCCTACGAGCAGTACTTC.

The chain combines TRBV10-1 with TRBJ1-1; 8 nucleotides match TRBD1. Per germline, CDR1 WNHNN and CDR2 SYGVQD (reference sequence). This CDR3 contains 14 residues. The V gene end was trimmed by 6 bases and the J gene end by 4 bases; junction bases not matched to a gene: 7. The DNA of the CDR3 is TGCGCCAGCAGACCCGACAGGGGATTCACTGAAGCTTTCTTT. Residues: CASRPDRGFTEAFF.

This chain connects TRBV5-5 to TRBJ1-3; TRBD1 aligns across 7 bases. After removal of 4 bases from V and 4 bases from J, the junction contained 8 bases not matched to a gene. There are 15 residues in the CDR3. CDR1 is SGHKS and CDR2 is YYEKEE in the germline V gene (reference sequence). The CDR3 protein is CASSTTPGQGNTIYF. DNA for the CDR3: TGTGCCAGCAGCACTACCCCGGGACAGGGAAACACCATATATTTT.

This chain uses TRBV4-1 with TRBJ2-1; the match to TRBD2 covers 9 bases. Germline V gives CDR1 MGHRA, CDR2 YSYEKL. Trimming cost V 0 bases and J 7 bases; bases outside gene matches: 19. There are 20 residues in the CDR3. The CDR3 DNA is TGCGCCAGCAGCCAAGATCTTGGGGCTAGCGGGAATAACAGGATAAATGAGCAGTTCTTC. Translating gives CASSQDLGASGNNRINEQFF.

This clone has just a few counts. The rearrangement links TRBV19 to TRBJ1-5; D is perhaps TRBD1 (5 bases). The germline V and J ends were trimmed by 1 base and 3 bases, with 10 bases remaining between them. CDR1 is LNHDA and CDR2 is SQIVND in the germline V gene (reference sequence). The CDR3 is 15 residues long. CDR3 nucleotide sequence: TGTGCCAGTAGTATAGCAGGGCCAAACAATCAGCCCCAGCATTTT. It translates to CASSIAGPNNQPQHF.

This clone was recorded once. The chain uses TRBV29-1 and TRBJ2-3; 15 nucleotides align to TRBD2. The CDR3 length is 15 residues. CDR1 SQVTM and CDR2 ANQGSEA come from the germline V gene. V lost 6 bases, J lost 3 bases, and 4 bases stayed unmatched. CDR3 amino acids: CSVGGLAGGTDTQYF. The DNA of the CDR3 is TGCAGCGTGGGGGGACTAGCGGGAGGAACAGATACGCAGTATTTT.

The rearrangement links TRBV7-3 to TRBJ2-5; a weak D match, TRBD2 (5 bases). The germline V gene has CDR1 SGHTA and CDR2 FQGTGA. This CDR3 has 13 amino acids. The V gene lost 5 bases and the J gene lost 5 bases, with 12 bases spanning the gap. The CDR3 DNA reads TGTGCCAGCAGCCCGGGGAGAGTGGAGACCCAGTACTTC. Residues: CASSPGRVETQYF.

This rearrangement joins TRBV9 to TRBJ2-7; D is unresolved. Germline V lookup: CDR1 SGDLS, CDR2 YYNGEE. The V gene lost 0 bases and the J gene lost 0 bases, with 10 bases spanning the gap. The CDR3 is made up of 15 amino acids. In DNA form, the CDR3 reads TGTGCCAGCAGCGTAGGGCGGTCCTTCTCCTACGAGCAGTACTTC. It is translated as CASSVGRSFSYEQYF.